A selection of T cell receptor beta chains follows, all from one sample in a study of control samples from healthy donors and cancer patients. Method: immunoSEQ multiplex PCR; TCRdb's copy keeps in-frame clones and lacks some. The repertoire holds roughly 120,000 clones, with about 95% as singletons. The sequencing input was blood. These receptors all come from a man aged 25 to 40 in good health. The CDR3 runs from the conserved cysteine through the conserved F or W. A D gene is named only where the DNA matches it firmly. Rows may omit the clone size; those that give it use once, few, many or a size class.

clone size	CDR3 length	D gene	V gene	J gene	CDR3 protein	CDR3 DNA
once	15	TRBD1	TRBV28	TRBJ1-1	CASSTRQGGSTEAFF	TGTGCCAGCAGTACTAGACAGGGGGGAAGCACTGAAGCTTTCTTT
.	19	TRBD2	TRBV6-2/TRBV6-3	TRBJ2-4	CASSYDGLAGSLAKNIQYF	TGTGCCAGCAGTTACGACGGGCTAGCGGGGAGTCTAGCCAAAAACATTCAGTACTTC
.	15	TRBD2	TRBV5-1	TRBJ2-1	CASSLASGVYNEQFF	TGCGCCAGCAGCTTGGCTAGCGGGGTTTACAATGAGCAGTTCTTC
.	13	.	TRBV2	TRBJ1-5	CATRWHSNQPQHF	TGTGCCACCCGGTGGCATAGCAATCAGCCCCAGCATTTT
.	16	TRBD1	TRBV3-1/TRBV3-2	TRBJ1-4	CASSRDRSATNEKLFF	TGTGCCAGCAGCCGGGACAGGTCCGCAACTAATGAAAAACTGTTTTTT
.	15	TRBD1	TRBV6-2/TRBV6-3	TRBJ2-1	CASSPPGTGWNEQFF	TGTGCCAGCAGTCCCCCCGGGACAGGGTGGAATGAGCAGTTCTTC
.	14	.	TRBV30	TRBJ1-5	CAWSPRGGLVPQHF	TGTGCCTGGAGTCCGAGGGGGGGGCTGGTGCCCCAGCATTTT
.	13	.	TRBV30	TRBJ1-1	CAWGDSPNTEAFF	TGTGCCTGGGGGGACTCCCCCAACACTGAAGCTTTCTTT
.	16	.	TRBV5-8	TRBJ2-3	CASRNAVGGLTDTQYF	TGTGCCAGCAGAAATGCCGTAGGGGGGCTGACAGATACGCAGTATTTT
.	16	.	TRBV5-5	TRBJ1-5	CASSSNPAGSNQPQHF	TGTGCCAGCAGCTCGAATCCAGCAGGTAGCAATCAGCCCCAGCATTTT